Listed below are T cell receptor beta chains from one sample, sequenced in a study of blood T cells in healthy people across ages. TCRdb itself ran the 5' RACE reads through MiXCR, one entry per CDR3 protein. The profile shows 1.5 million or so distinct CDR3 sequences, 42% of them singletons. The material sequenced was blood. These receptors all come from a woman aged 18-30 years in good health. The CDR3 runs from the conserved cysteine through the conserved F or W. Fields, in order: J gene, clone size, D gene, V gene, CDR3 protein, CDR3 DNA. D genes are given only for firm matches. Not every row has a clone size; where given, it reads once, few, many or a size class.

j_gene: TRBJ2-7
abundance: few
d_gene: TRBD1
v_gene: TRBV5-5
CDR3aa: CASSLVGQAPHSYEQYF
CDR3nt: TGTGCCAGCAGCTTGGTGGGACAGGCCCCGCACTCCTACGAGCAGTACTTC

j_gene: TRBJ2-2
abundance: NA
d_gene: TRBD2
v_gene: TRBV10-3
CDR3aa: CAIRAGSPNTGELFF
CDR3nt: TGTGCCATCAGAGCGGGGTCCCCGAACACCGGGGAGCTGTTTTTT

j_gene: TRBJ2-3
abundance: NA
d_gene: NA
v_gene: TRBV6-1
CDR3aa: CASSARPDTQYF
CDR3nt: TGTGCCAGCAGTGCGAGGCCAGATACGCAGTATTTT

j_gene: TRBJ2-5
abundance: NA
d_gene: TRBD2
v_gene: TRBV30
CDR3aa: CAWSFLAALQETQYF
CDR3nt: TGTGCCTGGAGTTTTCTAGCGGCACTACAAGAGACCCAGTACTTC

j_gene: TRBJ2-1
abundance: NA
d_gene: NA
v_gene: TRBV5-1
CDR3aa: CASSSQILSNEQFF
CDR3nt: TGCGCCAGCAGCTCCCAAATTCTATCCAATGAGCAGTTCTTC

j_gene: TRBJ2-2
abundance: once
d_gene: NA
v_gene: TRBV7-2
CDR3aa: CASSLAGWGDYTGELFF
CDR3nt: TGTGCCAGCAGCTTAGCGGGATGGGGCGATTACACCGGGGAGCTGTTTTTT

j_gene: TRBJ1-6
abundance: few
d_gene: NA
v_gene: TRBV18
CDR3aa: CASSPQDSPLHF
CDR3nt: TGTGCCAGCTCACCACAGGATTCACCCCTCCACTTT

j_gene: TRBJ2-7
abundance: NA
d_gene: NA
v_gene: TRBV15
CDR3aa: CATSDSGVHHYEQYF
CDR3nt: TGTGCCACCAGCGATTCGGGGGTTCATCACTACGAGCAGTACTTC

j_gene: TRBJ2-7
abundance: NA
d_gene: NA
v_gene: TRBV4-1
CDR3aa: CASSQDLTGPYEQYF
CDR3nt: TGCGCCAGCAGCCAAGATTTAACTGGCCCCTACGAGCAGTACTTC

j_gene: TRBJ2-3
abundance: few
d_gene: NA
v_gene: TRBV20-1
CDR3aa: CSAFQGHTDTQYF
CDR3nt: TGCAGTGCTTTCCAGGGACACACAGATACGCAGTATTTT

j_gene: TRBJ2-3
abundance: NA
d_gene: NA
v_gene: TRBV3-1
CDR3aa: CANSQGDTPGTQYF
CDR3nt: TGTGCCAACAGCCAGGGCGATACCCCCGGTACGCAGTATTTT

j_gene: TRBJ2-1
abundance: NA
d_gene: TRBD2
v_gene: TRBV10-1
CDR3aa: CASSEPGLAGYNEQFF
CDR3nt: TGCGCCAGCAGTGAACCGGGACTAGCGGGCTACAATGAGCAGTTCTTC

j_gene: TRBJ1-5
abundance: NA
d_gene: NA
v_gene: TRBV7-2
CDR3aa: CASSWQVDISNQPQHF
CDR3nt: TGTGCCAGCAGCTGGCAAGTAGACATCTCGAATCAGCCCCAGCATTTT

j_gene: TRBJ2-7
abundance: NA
d_gene: TRBD2
v_gene: TRBV7-9
CDR3aa: CASSSYGGNSYEQYF
CDR3nt: TGTGCCAGCAGCTCCTACGGGGGGAACTCCTACGAGCAGTACTTC

j_gene: TRBJ1-2
abundance: NA
d_gene: NA
v_gene: TRBV19
CDR3aa: CASSIEGYGYTF
CDR3nt: TGTGCCAGTAGTATAGAAGGCTATGGCTACACCTTC

j_gene: TRBJ2-5
abundance: NA
d_gene: TRBD2
v_gene: TRBV20-1
CDR3aa: CSAREAPGRGNEQYF
CDR3nt: TGCAGTGCTAGAGAAGCCCCCGGGAGGGGCAATGAGCAGTACTTC

j_gene: TRBJ2-1
abundance: NA
d_gene: NA
v_gene: TRBV7-2
CDR3aa: CASTYGSSHEQFF
CDR3nt: TGTGCCAGCACCTATGGGAGTTCCCATGAGCAGTTCTTC

j_gene: TRBJ2-7
abundance: NA
d_gene: TRBD1
v_gene: TRBV27
CDR3aa: CASSLFGLGQKTYEQYF
CDR3nt: TGTGCCAGCAGTTTATTCGGTCTGGGACAGAAAACCTACGAGCAGTACTTC

j_gene: TRBJ2-7
abundance: NA
d_gene: TRBD2
v_gene: TRBV4-2
CDR3aa: CASSQGLAETPYEQYF
CDR3nt: TGTGCCAGCAGCCAAGGGCTAGCGGAGACCCCCTACGAGCAGTACTTC

j_gene: TRBJ1-4
abundance: NA
d_gene: NA
v_gene: TRBV7-8
CDR3aa: CASSLFRYRARNEKLFF
CDR3nt: TGTGCCAGCAGCTTATTCCGCTACAGGGCCCGTAATGAAAAACTGTTTTTT

j_gene: TRBJ2-3
abundance: NA
d_gene: TRBD2
v_gene: TRBV20-1
CDR3aa: CSARTSGRGTDTQYF
CDR3nt: TGCAGTGCCCGGACTAGCGGGAGGGGCACAGATACGCAGTATTTT

j_gene: TRBJ2-1
abundance: NA
d_gene: TRBD2
v_gene: TRBV9
CDR3aa: CASSVGASGVNEQFF
CDR3nt: TGTGCCAGCAGCGTAGGCGCTAGCGGGGTTAATGAGCAGTTCTTC

j_gene: TRBJ2-3
abundance: few
d_gene: TRBD1
v_gene: TRBV2
CDR3aa: CASSQRGLWDTQYF
CDR3nt: TGTGCCAGCAGCCAAAGGGGGCTGTGGGATACGCAGTATTTT

j_gene: TRBJ1-5
abundance: NA
d_gene: NA
v_gene: TRBV20-1
CDR3aa: CSADAGNQPQHF
CDR3nt: TGCAGTGCTGACGCGGGCAATCAGCCCCAGCATTTT

j_gene: TRBJ2-7
abundance: NA
d_gene: NA
v_gene: TRBV18
CDR3aa: CASSGTGPYNEQYF
CDR3nt: TGTGCCAGCTCAGGCACAGGGCCCTACAATGAGCAGTACTTC

j_gene: TRBJ2-5
abundance: NA
d_gene: TRBD2
v_gene: TRBV6-5
CDR3aa: CASKIVIGGRTETQYF
CDR3nt: TGTGCCAGCAAGATAGTTATAGGCGGGAGGACCGAGACCCAGTACTTC

j_gene: TRBJ2-6
abundance: NA
d_gene: NA
v_gene: TRBV6-6
CDR3aa: CASLHSAGANVLTF
CDR3nt: TGTGCCAGCCTCCATTCTGCTGGGGCCAACGTCCTGACTTTC

j_gene: TRBJ2-7
abundance: NA
d_gene: TRBD1
v_gene: TRBV7-9
CDR3aa: CASGSGQGYYEQYF
CDR3nt: TGTGCCTCCGGATCGGGACAGGGTTACTACGAGCAGTACTTC

j_gene: TRBJ2-7
abundance: few
d_gene: TRBD2
v_gene: TRBV7-9
CDR3aa: CASSSRTSGVYEQYF
CDR3nt: TGTGCCAGCAGCTCCCGGACTAGCGGGGTCTACGAGCAGTACTTC

j_gene: TRBJ2-5
abundance: NA
d_gene: TRBD2
v_gene: TRBV7-9
CDR3aa: CASSSEGTSGSTYQETQYF
CDR3nt: TGTGCCAGCAGCTCAGAGGGGACTAGCGGGAGTACGTACCAAGAGACCCAGTACTTC

j_gene: TRBJ2-3
abundance: NA
d_gene: NA
v_gene: TRBV6-1
CDR3aa: CASSEGYYTDTQYF
CDR3nt: TGTGCCAGCAGTGAAGGATACTACACAGATACGCAGTATTTT

j_gene: TRBJ2-5
abundance: many
d_gene: NA
v_gene: TRBV6-1
CDR3aa: CASSEAPDSQETQYF
CDR3nt: TGTGCCAGCAGTGAAGCCCCGGACAGCCAAGAGACCCAGTACTTC

j_gene: TRBJ2-2
abundance: few
d_gene: TRBD2
v_gene: TRBV5-1
CDR3aa: CASSLATSGANTGELFF
CDR3nt: TGCGCCAGCAGCTTGGCCACTAGCGGAGCGAACACCGGGGAGCTGTTTTTT

j_gene: TRBJ2-5
abundance: few
d_gene: NA
v_gene: TRBV6-2/TRBV6-3
CDR3aa: CATRGPTRNKETQYF
CDR3nt: TGTGCCACCCGGGGCCCGACCCGGAATAAAGAGACCCAGTACTTC

j_gene: TRBJ2-3
abundance: few
d_gene: TRBD2
v_gene: TRBV20-1
CDR3aa: CSARDSSGSTDTQYF
CDR3nt: TGCAGTGCTAGGGACTCTAGCGGGAGCACAGATACGCAGTATTTT

j_gene: TRBJ2-5
abundance: few
d_gene: TRBD1
v_gene: TRBV12-3/TRBV12-4
CDR3aa: CASRFGGQGLQETQYF
CDR3nt: TGTGCCAGCAGGTTCGGTGGACAGGGCTTACAAGAGACCCAGTACTTC

j_gene: TRBJ2-5
abundance: NA
d_gene: TRBD2
v_gene: TRBV6-5
CDR3aa: CASRTGLAGEERYF
CDR3nt: TGTGCCAGCAGGACGGGACTAGCGGGAGAGGAGCGGTACTTC

j_gene: TRBJ2-4
abundance: few
d_gene: NA
v_gene: TRBV20-1
CDR3aa: CSAPRQFGAKNIQYF
CDR3nt: TGCAGTGCCCCGAGACAGTTTGGGGCCAAAAACATTCAGTACTTC

j_gene: TRBJ2-1
abundance: few
d_gene: TRBD2
v_gene: TRBV10-3
CDR3aa: CAISEWEREDAYNEQFF
CDR3nt: TGTGCCATCAGTGAGTGGGAGCGGGAGGACGCCTACAATGAGCAGTTCTTC

j_gene: TRBJ2-3
abundance: NA
d_gene: NA
v_gene: TRBV5-1
CDR3aa: CASSFIADMQYF
CDR3nt: TGCGCCAGCAGCTTTATAGCAGATATGCAGTATTTT

j_gene: TRBJ2-5
abundance: few
d_gene: TRBD2
v_gene: TRBV7-2
CDR3aa: CACAGGLSETQYF
CDR3nt: TGTGCCTGCGCGGGGGGGCTTAGTGAGACCCAGTACTTC

j_gene: TRBJ2-1
abundance: NA
d_gene: NA
v_gene: TRBV21-1
CDR3aa: CASSPPQRSYGRAPYNEQFF
CDR3nt: TGTGCCAGCAGCCCCCCCCAGCGGAGCTATGGCCGGGCCCCCTACAATGAGCAGTTCTTC

j_gene: TRBJ2-3
abundance: NA
d_gene: TRBD1
v_gene: TRBV9
CDR3aa: CASSVSGTGGQDTQYF
CDR3nt: TGTGCCAGCAGCGTCTCGGGGACAGGGGGTCAAGATACGCAGTATTTT

j_gene: TRBJ1-2
abundance: few
d_gene: TRBD1
v_gene: TRBV29-1
CDR3aa: CSVTPGQGAFGYTF
CDR3nt: TGCAGCGTGACTCCGGGACAGGGGGCTTTCGGCTACACCTTC

j_gene: TRBJ2-1
abundance: NA
d_gene: NA
v_gene: TRBV4-2
CDR3aa: CASSREDAPISNEQFF
CDR3nt: TGTGCCAGCAGCCGTGAGGACGCCCCAATATCGAATGAGCAGTTCTTC

j_gene: TRBJ2-7
abundance: many
d_gene: NA
v_gene: TRBV20-1
CDR3aa: CSARDGMTSYEQYF
CDR3nt: TGCAGTGCTAGAGATGGGATGACTAGCTACGAGCAGTACTTC

j_gene: TRBJ2-1
abundance: few
d_gene: NA
v_gene: TRBV3-1
CDR3aa: CASSQVEGYFEQFF
CDR3nt: TGTGCCAGCAGCCAAGTTGAAGGCTATTTTGAGCAGTTCTTC